These T cell receptor beta chains were read from a single sample in a study of T-cell reconstitution after alpha-beta-depleted transplantation in children. TCRdb called the PCR reads again in MiXCR, with one record for every CDR3 protein. This sample has around 700,000 distinct CDR3 sequences, with about an eighth found just once. The sample here was PBMCs, taken before TCRalphabeta/CD19-depleted stem cell transplant. The receptors were gathered from a girl aged 2-9 years with congenital amegakaryocytic thrombocytopenia, due to receive a stem cell transplant. The CDR3 runs from the conserved cysteine through the conserved F or W. D genes are given only for firm matches. A row's size may be missing; if present it is once, few, many or a size class.

D | J | size | V | CDR3 | DNA
NA | TRBJ2-7 | many | TRBV5-1 | CASSFLEEQYF | TGCGCCAGCAGCTTCCTGGAAGAGCAGTACTTC
NA | TRBJ2-5 | many | TRBV29-1 | CSSLGGGNEETQYF | TGCAGCTCCCTCGGAGGTGGGAATGAGGAGACCCAGTACTTC
NA | TRBJ2-1 | many | TRBV25-1 | CASSETSRHSSFF | TGTGCCAGCAGTGAAACCTCCAGACATAGTTCCTTCTTC
NA | TRBJ2-7 | many | TRBV29-1 | CSVVGRALNEQYF | TGCAGCGTTGTCGGCAGGGCCTTGAACGAGCAGTACTTC
NA | TRBJ2-1 | NA | TRBV3-1 | CASSSAYGGLWTWGNEQFF | TGTGCCAGCAGCAGCGCATACGGGGGGCTATGGACTTGGGGTAATGAGCAGTTCTTC
TRBD2 | TRBJ2-3 | few | TRBV29-1 | CSVDGLVAGTDTQYF | TGCAGCGTTGACGGACTAGTCGCGGGGACAGATACGCAGTATTTT
TRBD1 | TRBJ2-1 | many | TRBV5-1 | CASSLWGQDMYNEQFF | TGCGCCAGCAGCTTGTGGGGACAGGACATGTACAATGAGCAGTTCTTC
TRBD2 | TRBJ2-3 | few | TRBV9 | CASSVEEGVGLSYTDTQYF | TGTGCCAGCAGCGTAGAGGAGGGTGTGGGACTATCATACACAGATACGCAGTATTTT
TRBD2 | TRBJ2-5 | NA | TRBV12-3/TRBV12-4 | CASSFGREGHLREIQYF | TGTGCCAGCAGTTTCGGGAGGGAGGGACACCTCCGCGAGATCCAGTACTTC
TRBD2 | TRBJ2-1 | NA | TRBV5-1 | CASSRTPLAGVTNEQFF | TGCGCCAGCAGCCGAACCCCACTAGCGGGAGTTACCAATGAGCAGTTCTTC
NA | TRBJ1-1 | NA | TRBV7-9 | CASSPGTQTFLNTEAFF | TGTGCCAGCAGCCCCGGGACACAGACCTTCCTGAACACTGAAGCTTTCTTT
TRBD2 | TRBJ2-1 | many | TRBV10-3 | CAIPGLAGGGEQFF | TGTGCCATCCCTGGACTAGCGGGAGGGGGTGAGCAGTTCTTC
TRBD1 | TRBJ1-2 | NA | TRBV5-1 | CASSLTGALNYGYTF | TGCGCCAGCAGCTTGACAGGGGCACTCAACTATGGCTACACCTTC
NA | TRBJ1-1 | NA | TRBV6-4 | CASSETSIGDTEAFF | TGTGCCAGCAGTGAGACCAGTATCGGGGACACTGAAGCTTTCTTT
NA | TRBJ2-1 | many | TRBV12-3/TRBV12-4 | CASSLTNQMTSQKQFF | TGTGCCAGCAGTTTAACGAATCAGATGACCAGCCAAAAGCAGTTCTTC
NA | TRBJ2-1 | NA | TRBV3-1 | CASTSDGDEQFF | TGTGCCAGCACAAGCGATGGGGATGAGCAGTTCTTC
TRBD1 | TRBJ2-1 | NA | TRBV29-1 | CSVSPRDREDDEQFF | TGCAGCGTAAGCCCCCGGGACAGGGAGGACGATGAGCAGTTCTTC
NA | TRBJ2-1 | NA | TRBV7-3 | CASSLLSATFNEQFF | TGTGCCAGCAGCTTACTCAGCGCCACCTTCAATGAGCAGTTCTTC
TRBD2 | TRBJ2-7 | many | TRBV20-1 | CSARGLAGEGYEQYF | TGCAGTGCTAGGGGACTAGCGGGAGAAGGGTACGAGCAGTACTTC
NA | TRBJ2-1 | NA | TRBV27 | CASSFNAGLIVDEQFF | TGTGCCAGCAGTTTTAATGCGGGGTTAATCGTGGATGAGCAGTTCTTC
NA | TRBJ2-3 | NA | TRBV20-1 | CSARAAASTDTQYF | TGCAGTGCTAGAGCGGCGGCTAGCACAGATACGCAGTATTTT
TRBD2 | TRBJ2-3 | NA | TRBV20-1 | CSAPLLAGVAHTQYF | TGCAGTGCTCCCCTACTAGCGGGAGTGGCACATACGCAGTATTTT
NA | TRBJ2-5 | many | TRBV12-3/TRBV12-4 | CASSLSATQETQYF | TGTGCCAGCAGTTTATCGGCAACCCAAGAGACCCAGTACTTC
TRBD1 | TRBJ1-1 | few | TRBV6-1 | CASNHRGNTEAFF | TGTGCCAGCAATCACAGGGGGAACACTGAAGCTTTCTTT
NA | TRBJ2-2 | NA | TRBV7-6 | CASSSDQYTGELFF | TGTGCCAGCAGTTCGGACCAGTACACCGGGGAGCTGTTTTTT
TRBD1 | TRBJ1-1 | many | TRBV12-3/TRBV12-4 | CASSLGKTGGTEAFF | TGTGCCAGCAGTTTAGGGAAAACAGGGGGCACTGAAGCTTTCTTT
TRBD2 | TRBJ2-1 | many | TRBV20-1 | CSADPREGGYNEQFF | TGCAGTGCCGACCCTCGGGAGGGGGGGTACAATGAGCAGTTCTTC
TRBD1 | TRBJ1-6 | many | TRBV10-3 | CAISKNTGEDGSPLHF | TGTGCCATCAGCAAGAACACAGGGGAGGATGGTTCACCCCTCCACTTT
NA | TRBJ2-1 | many | TRBV5-1 | CASSWDLSYNEQFF | TGCGCCAGCAGCTGGGACCTATCCTACAATGAGCAGTTCTTC
NA | TRBJ2-7 | few | TRBV12-3/TRBV12-4 | CASSETGPYEQYF | TGTGCCAGCAGCGAAACAGGACCCTACGAGCAGTACTTC
TRBD1 | TRBJ2-7 | NA | TRBV5-1 | CASSADRDRGHYEQYF | TGCGCCAGCAGCGCAGACCGGGACAGGGGCCACTACGAGCAGTACTTC
NA | TRBJ2-1 | many | TRBV20-1 | CSARIPGTYNNEQFF | TGCAGTGCTAGAATCCCGGGCACGTACAACAATGAGCAGTTCTTC
NA | TRBJ1-1 | NA | TRBV5-1 | CASSSGVRQNTEAFF | TGCGCCAGCAGCTCTGGCGTCAGGCAGAACACTGAAGCTTTCTTT
NA | TRBJ2-2 | many | TRBV20-1 | CSARDYGGEGLGAGELFF | TGCAGTGCTAGAGATTACGGCGGGGAAGGTCTTGGCGCCGGGGAGCTGTTTTTT
NA | TRBJ2-7 | NA | TRBV28 | CASSFPTDTTPQYF | TGTGCCAGCAGTTTCCCGACAGACACCACGCCGCAGTACTTC
NA | TRBJ2-7 | many | TRBV20-1 | CSASGVSPVSYEQYF | TGCAGTGCTAGCGGGGTGAGCCCAGTCTCCTACGAGCAGTACTTC
NA | TRBJ2-5 | NA | TRBV11-2 | CASSIDLKGWAGETQYF | TGTGCCAGCAGCATAGACCTTAAGGGCTGGGCCGGCGAGACCCAGTACTTC